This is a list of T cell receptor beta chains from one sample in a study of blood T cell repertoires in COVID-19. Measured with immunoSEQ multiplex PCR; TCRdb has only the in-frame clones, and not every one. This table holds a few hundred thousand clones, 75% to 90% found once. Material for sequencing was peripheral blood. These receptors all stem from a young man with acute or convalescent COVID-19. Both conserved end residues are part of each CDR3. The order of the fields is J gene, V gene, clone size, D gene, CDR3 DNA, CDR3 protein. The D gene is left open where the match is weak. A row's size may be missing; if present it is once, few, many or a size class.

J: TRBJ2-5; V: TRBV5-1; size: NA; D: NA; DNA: TGCGCCAGCAGCCCCGGTTCTGAAACCCAGTACTTC; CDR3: CASSPGSETQYF
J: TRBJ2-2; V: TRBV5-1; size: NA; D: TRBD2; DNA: TGCGCCAGCAGCTTCCTAGCGGGAGACCCCGGGGAGCTGTTTTTT; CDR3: CASSFLAGDPGELFF
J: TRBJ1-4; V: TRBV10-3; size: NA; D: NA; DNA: TGTGCCATCAGCCAGGGGGAAAAACTGTTTTTT; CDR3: CAISQGEKLFF
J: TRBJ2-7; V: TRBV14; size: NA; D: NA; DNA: TGTGCCAGCAGCCATTCTGCAGACTCCTACGAGCAGTACTTC; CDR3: CASSHSADSYEQYF
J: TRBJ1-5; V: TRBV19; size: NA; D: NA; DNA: TGTGCCAGTAGGTCGGGTGACAGTCAAATTTTAAGCAATCAGCCCCAGCATTTT; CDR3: CASRSGDSQILSNQPQHF
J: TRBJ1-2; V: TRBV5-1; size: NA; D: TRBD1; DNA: TGCGCCAGCGGACGGGACAGGGTTACTGGCTACACCTTC; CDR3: CASGRDRVTGYTF
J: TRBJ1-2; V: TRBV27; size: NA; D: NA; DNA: TGTGCCAGCATAGGGCAGGGAGGTGGCTACACCTTC; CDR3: CASIGQGGGYTF
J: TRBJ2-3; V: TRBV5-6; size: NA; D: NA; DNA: TGTGCCAGCAGCTGGCCCATAGGCAGGGGATCCGATACGCAGTATTTT; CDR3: CASSWPIGRGSDTQYF
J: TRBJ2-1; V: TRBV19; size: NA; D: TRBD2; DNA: TGTGCCAGTAGTACTCTTTCTAGCGGAGAGCAGTTCTTC; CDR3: CASSTLSSGEQFF
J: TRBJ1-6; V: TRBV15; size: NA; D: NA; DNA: TGTGCCACCAGCAGAGGGGACTATTCACCCCTCCACTTT; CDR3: CATSRGDYSPLHF
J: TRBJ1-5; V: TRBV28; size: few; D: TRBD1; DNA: TGTGCCAGCGAAGACAGGGGGCGGAATCAGCCCCAGCATTTT; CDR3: CASEDRGRNQPQHF
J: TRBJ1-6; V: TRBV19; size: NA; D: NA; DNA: TGTGCCAGTAGTAAAACGGTCGGGGGGCGATATAATTCACCCCTCCACTTT; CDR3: CASSKTVGGRYNSPLHF
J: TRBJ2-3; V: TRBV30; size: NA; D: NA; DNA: TGTGCCTGGACTCCGGGACACTTCGATACGCAGTATTTT; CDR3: CAWTPGHFDTQYF
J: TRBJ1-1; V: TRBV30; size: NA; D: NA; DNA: TGTGCCTGGAGTGACAGGAGCAGGACTGAAGCTTTCTTT; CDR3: CAWSDRSRTEAFF
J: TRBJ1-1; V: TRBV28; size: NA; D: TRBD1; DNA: TGTGCCAGCAGTCTAGTACAGGGGGGGAACACTGAAGCTTTCTTT; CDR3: CASSLVQGGNTEAFF
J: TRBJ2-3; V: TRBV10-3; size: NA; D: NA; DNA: TGTGCCATCAGCCCCGGACAGACTTACACAGATACGCAGTATTTT; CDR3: CAISPGQTYTDTQYF
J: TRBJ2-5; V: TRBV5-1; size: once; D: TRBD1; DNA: TGCGCCAGCAGCCCGCCGGGACAGGGTCAAGAGACCCAGTACTTC; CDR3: CASSPPGQGQETQYF
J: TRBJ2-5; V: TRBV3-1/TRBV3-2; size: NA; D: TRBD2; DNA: TGTGCCAGCAGCCAATGGGGCGGGGGGTTTCAAGAGACCCAGTACTTC; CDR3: CASSQWGGGFQETQYF
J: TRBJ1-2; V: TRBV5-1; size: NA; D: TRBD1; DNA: TGCGCCAGCAGCTTAGGAGGGGGCGCGACGGGCTACACCTTC; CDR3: CASSLGGGATGYTF
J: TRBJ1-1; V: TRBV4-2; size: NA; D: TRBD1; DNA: TGTGCCAGCAGCCGTCCACCCAGGACAGGGGGCTGGGGCACTGAAGCTTTCTTT; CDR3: CASSRPPRTGGWGTEAFF
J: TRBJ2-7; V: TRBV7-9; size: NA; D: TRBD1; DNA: TGTGCCAGCAGCCCGACAGGGTCCCACGAGCAGTACTTC; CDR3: CASSPTGSHEQYF
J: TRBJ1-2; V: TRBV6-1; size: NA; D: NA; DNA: TGTGCCAGCAGTGAACTGAGGAATAACGGCTACACCTTC; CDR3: CASSELRNNGYTF
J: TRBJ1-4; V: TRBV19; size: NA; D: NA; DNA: TGTGCCAGTAGTCTGGCAGGGACTGCAACTAATGAAAAACTGTTTTTT; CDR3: CASSLAGTATNEKLFF
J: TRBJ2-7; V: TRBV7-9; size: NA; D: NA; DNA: TGTGCCAGCAGCGCCTCCTTCATTTCTAGCTCCTACGAGCAGTACTTC; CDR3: CASSASFISSSYEQYF
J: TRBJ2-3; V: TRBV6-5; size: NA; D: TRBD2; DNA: TGTGCCAGCAGCCAACCAGGACTAGCGGATACGCAGTATTTT; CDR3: CASSQPGLADTQYF
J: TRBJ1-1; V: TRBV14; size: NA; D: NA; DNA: TGTGCCAGCAGCCAAGGGCTAAGTATTAACAGACCATTTCACACTGAAGCTTTCTTT; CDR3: CASSQGLSINRPFHTEAFF
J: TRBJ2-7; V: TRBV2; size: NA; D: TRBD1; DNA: TGTGCCAGCAGTACAGGGGGCTACGAGCAGTACTTC; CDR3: CASSTGGYEQYF
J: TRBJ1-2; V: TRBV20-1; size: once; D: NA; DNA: TGCAGTGGTCCATACCAGTATGGCTACACCTTC; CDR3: CSGPYQYGYTF
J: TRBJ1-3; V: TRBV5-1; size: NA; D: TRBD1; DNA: TGCGCCAGCAGCATGAGCGCAGGGGGCGTTGGAAACACCATATATTTT; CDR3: CASSMSAGGVGNTIYF
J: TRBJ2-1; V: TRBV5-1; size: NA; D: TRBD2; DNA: TGCGCCAGCAGCTTCATAGCGGGATCCTACAATGAGCAGTTCTTC; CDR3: CASSFIAGSYNEQFF
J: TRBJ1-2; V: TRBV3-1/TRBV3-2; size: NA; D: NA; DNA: TGTGCCAGCAGCCAAGCCAGTAATGGCTACACCTTC; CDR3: CASSQASNGYTF
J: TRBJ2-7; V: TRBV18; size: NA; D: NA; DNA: TGTGCCAGCTCACCAACGATAGGGCAGGGTTCCTACGAGCAGTACTTC; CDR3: CASSPTIGQGSYEQYF
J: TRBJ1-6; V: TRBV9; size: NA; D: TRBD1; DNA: TGTGCCAGCAGCGTCTCGGGACAGGTGGAATCACCCCTCCACTTT; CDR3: CASSVSGQVESPLHF
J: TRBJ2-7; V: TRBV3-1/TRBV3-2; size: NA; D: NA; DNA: TGTGCCAGCAGCCAAGCGGTTACGGGAAGGGACGAGCAGTACTTC; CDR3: CASSQAVTGRDEQYF
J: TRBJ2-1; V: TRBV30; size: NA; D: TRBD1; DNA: TGTGCCCTGAACCGGGACAGGGGGTTTGGGGGGTTCTTC; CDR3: CALNRDRGFGGFF
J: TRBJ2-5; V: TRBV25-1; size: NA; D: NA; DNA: TGTGCCAGCAGTGAATATAGCAGTCAAGAGACCCAGTACTTC; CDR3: CASSEYSSQETQYF
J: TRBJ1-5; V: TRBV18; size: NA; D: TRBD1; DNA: TGTGCCAGCTCATCGACAGGGTCTCGGCAGCCCCAGCATTTT; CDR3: CASSSTGSRQPQHF
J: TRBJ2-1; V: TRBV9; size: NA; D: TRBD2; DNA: TGTGCCAGCAGCGTAGCGACGGGACTAGCGGGAGGAAGTGAGCAGTTCTTC; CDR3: CASSVATGLAGGSEQFF
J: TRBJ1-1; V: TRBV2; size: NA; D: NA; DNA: TGTGCCAGCAGTGACCGCAGGGTGTCTAGGAACACTGAAGCTTTCTTT; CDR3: CASSDRRVSRNTEAFF
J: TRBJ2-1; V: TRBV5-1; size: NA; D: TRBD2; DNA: TGCGCCAGCAGCTCCGGGACTAGAAACAATGAGCAGTTCTTC; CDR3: CASSSGTRNNEQFF
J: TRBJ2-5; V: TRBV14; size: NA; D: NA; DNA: TGTGCCAGCAGCCTCACAGGGATCTACCAAGAGACCCAGTACTTC; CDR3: CASSLTGIYQETQYF
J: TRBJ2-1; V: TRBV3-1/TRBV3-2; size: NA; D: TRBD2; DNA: TGTGCCAGCAGCCAATCGCGGGGGTATGAGCAGTTCTTC; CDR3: CASSQSRGYEQFF
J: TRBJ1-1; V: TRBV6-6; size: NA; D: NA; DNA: TGTGCCAGCAGTCCCCAGTTGAACACTGAAGCTTTCTTT; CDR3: CASSPQLNTEAFF
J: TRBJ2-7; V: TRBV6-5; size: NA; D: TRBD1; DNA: TGTGCCAGCGGGGACAGGGGCTACGAGCAGTACTTC; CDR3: CASGDRGYEQYF
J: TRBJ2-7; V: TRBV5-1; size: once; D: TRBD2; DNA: TGCGCCAGCAGGCGGGAGGGCGGCGAGCAGTACTTC; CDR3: CASRREGGEQYF
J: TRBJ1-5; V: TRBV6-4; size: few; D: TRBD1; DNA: TGTGCCAGCAGTGTCCGACAGGGATGGCAGCCCCAGCATTTT; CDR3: CASSVRQGWQPQHF
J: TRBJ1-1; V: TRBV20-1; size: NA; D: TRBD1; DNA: TGCAGTGTGCAGGGGGGAGCTTTCTTT; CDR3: CSVQGGAFF
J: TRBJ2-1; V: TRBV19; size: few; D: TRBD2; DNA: TGTGCCAGTAAAGGCTCGGTAGCGGGAGGAACGGATGAGCAGTTCTTC; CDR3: CASKGSVAGGTDEQFF
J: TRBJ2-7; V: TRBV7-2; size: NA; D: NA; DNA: TGTGCCAGCAGCTCGGGACTTCTCTCAAGCTCCTACGAGCAGTACTTC; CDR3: CASSSGLLSSSYEQYF
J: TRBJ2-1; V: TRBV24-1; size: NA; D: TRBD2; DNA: TGTGCCACCAGTGAGGGGGGGAATTACAATGAGCAGTTCTTC; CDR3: CATSEGGNYNEQFF
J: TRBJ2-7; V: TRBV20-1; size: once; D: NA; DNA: TGCAGTGCTAGTAGGGACTCAAGCTCCTACGAGCAGTACTTC; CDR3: CSASRDSSSYEQYF
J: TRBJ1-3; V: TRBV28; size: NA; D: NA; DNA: TGTGCCAGCAGTTTAGCGGACACCATATATTTT; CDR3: CASSLADTIYF
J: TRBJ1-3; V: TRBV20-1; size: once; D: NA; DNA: TGCAGTGCTAGTCTCCTGAGCTCTGGAAACACCATATATTTT; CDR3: CSASLLSSGNTIYF
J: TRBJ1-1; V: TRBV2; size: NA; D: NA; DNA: TGTGCCAGCAAGGGACCTGGAGGGTCGGGTGAAGCTTTCTTT; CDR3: CASKGPGGSGEAFF
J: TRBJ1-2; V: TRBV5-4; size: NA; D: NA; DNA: TGTGCCAGCAGCTTCGCAGGGACTAACTATGGCTACACCTTC; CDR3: CASSFAGTNYGYTF
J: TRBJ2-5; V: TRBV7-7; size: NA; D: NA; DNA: TGTGCTAGCGGCCGGGTATCTCAAGAGACCCAGTACTTC; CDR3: CASGRVSQETQYF
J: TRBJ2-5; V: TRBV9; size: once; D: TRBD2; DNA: TGTGCCAGCAGCGTAGGGGGGGGTCCCACGTCGGCCCAGTACTTC; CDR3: CASSVGGGPTSAQYF
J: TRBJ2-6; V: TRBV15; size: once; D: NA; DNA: TGTGCCACCAGCAGGAGACCGGGACAAATCTCTGGGGCCAACGTCCTGACTTTC; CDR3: CATSRRPGQISGANVLTF
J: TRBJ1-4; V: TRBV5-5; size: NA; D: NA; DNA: TGTGCCAGCAGCTTGGTTATGACCGGCGGGGAAAAACTGTTTTTT; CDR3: CASSLVMTGGEKLFF
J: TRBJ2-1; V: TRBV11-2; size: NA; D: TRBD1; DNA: TGTGCCAGCTGCCCCCGCCGACAGGGGTGGAATGAGCAGTTCTTC; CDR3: CASCPRRQGWNEQFF